This T cell receptor beta chain originates from a study of T cells in tumors after PD-1 blockade. Study overall: Each patient got pembrolizumab 200 mg every 3 weeks or cemiplimab 350 mg every 2 weeks. A subset received ongoing vismodegib 150 mg daily alongside anti-PD-1 therapy.

Only in-frame clones appear in the TCRdb table, and some are missing; sequencing was by immunoSEQ multiplex PCR. The data contain approximately 60,000 clones, approximately 74% of them seen just once; the ten biggest clones take up 4.7%. J lost 9 bases, V lost 5 bases, and 13 bases had no gene match. This CDR3 comprises 15 residues. The germline V gene has CDR1 ENHRY and CDR2 SYGVKD. The TCR sequence derives from a human donor with basal cell carcinoma. The V gene is TRBV10-3, the J gene TRBJ2-1, with TRBD1 matching over 7 bases. Sequenced material: PBMCs, taken after anti-PD-1 treatment. The CDR3 loop reads CAISHPPDRAVEQFF. The CDR3 DNA reads TGTGCCATCAGTCACCCCCCCGACAGGGCAGTTGAGCAGTTCTTC.